The rows below give T cell receptor beta chains drawn from one sample of a study of early T cells in non-severe SARS-CoV-2 infection. Each CDR3 protein gets one entry after TCRdb re-called the 5' RACE reads with MiXCR. The table records under 60,000 distinct CDR3 sequences, roughly 10% of them present only once. Source material: whole blood. The receptors were gathered from an adult who was a healthcare worker with PCR-confirmed SARS-CoV-2 infection or an uninfected control (not recorded which). Each CDR3 is given with its conserved first and last residue. A D gene is named only where the DNA matches it firmly. The listing skips clone size in some rows; elsewhere it reads once, few, many or a size class.

cdr3_aa cdr3_nt j_call d_call v_call clone_size
CASGEEAFSYEQYF TGCGCCAGCGGGGAGGAGGCTTTCTCCTACGAGCAGTACTTC TRBJ2-7 NA TRBV10-2 many
CASSPQDSNTIYF TGTGCCAGCAGCCCCCAAGATAGCAACACCATATATTTT TRBJ1-3 NA TRBV7-9 few
CASSGQGTSGSQETQYF TGTGCCAGCAGTGGACAGGGGACTAGCGGCTCACAAGAGACCCAGTACTTC TRBJ2-5 TRBD2 TRBV9 NA
CASSQEWGERSQPQHF TGTGCCAGCAGCCAAGAATGGGGCGAACGGTCTCAGCCCCAGCATTTT TRBJ1-5 NA TRBV4-2 many
CAISGDRALVDYGYTF TGTGCCATCAGTGGGGACAGGGCTTTGGTGGACTATGGCTACACCTTC TRBJ1-2 TRBD1 TRBV10-3 few
CASSLGRTAVLTF TGTGCCAGCAGCTTAGGCCGAACCGCCGTCCTGACTTTC TRBJ2-6 NA TRBV7-6 NA
CASTAQNSGANVLTF TGTGCCAGCACGGCACAGAACTCTGGGGCCAACGTCCTGACTTTC TRBJ2-6 NA TRBV7-3 few
CASSLGLAGGLETQYF TGTGCCAGCAGCTTAGGACTAGCGGGAGGCTTGGAGACCCAGTACTTC TRBJ2-5 TRBD2 TRBV7-2 many
CAISTRSSNNSPLHF TGTGCCATCAGTACCCGGTCCTCGAATAATTCACCCCTCCACTTT TRBJ1-6 NA TRBV10-3 NA
CASSPGQGFFTDTQYF TGTGCCAGTAGTCCGGGACAGGGTTTCTTCACAGATACGCAGTATTTT TRBJ2-3 TRBD1 TRBV19 many
CSASSGIEQYF TGCAGTGCTTCTAGCGGGATCGAGCAGTACTTC TRBJ2-7 TRBD2 TRBV20-1 NA
CASSLDRGTDGNTIYF TGTGCCAGCAGCTTAGATCGGGGGACAGACGGAAACACCATATATTTT TRBJ1-3 TRBD1 TRBV11-2 few
CASSFPPDGANVLTF TGTGCCAGCAGTTTTCCCCCTGATGGGGCCAACGTCCTGACTTTC TRBJ2-6 NA TRBV6-2/TRBV6-3 many
CASSRGLAGTYNEQFF TGTGCCAGCAGCCGGGGACTAGCGGGGACTTACAATGAGCAGTTCTTC TRBJ2-1 TRBD2 TRBV5-5 many
CASSGGPDTEAFF TGCGCCAGCAGCGGCGGTCCCGACACTGAAGCTTTCTTT TRBJ1-1 NA TRBV5-1 NA
CSVGSLAGGMGEQFF TGCAGCGTTGGGTCCCTAGCGGGGGGGATGGGTGAGCAGTTCTTC TRBJ2-1 TRBD2 TRBV29-1 many
CASKGLGGYNEQFF TGTGCCAGCAAGGGACTAGGGGGGTACAATGAGCAGTTCTTC TRBJ2-1 TRBD2 TRBV2 few
CSASRSAAAQPYEQYF TGCAGTGCTAGTAGGAGTGCGGCGGCGCAACCCTACGAGCAGTACTTC TRBJ2-7 NA TRBV20-1 NA
CSARDRGAKNTEAFF TGCAGTGCCCGAGACAGGGGGGCCAAGAACACTGAAGCTTTCTTT TRBJ1-1 TRBD1 TRBV20-1 few
CSARGTPATNEKLFF TGCAGTGCTAGAGGGACACCTGCAACTAATGAAAAACTGTTTTTT TRBJ1-4 NA TRBV20-1 few
CASSQLASTDTQYF TGTGCCAGCAGTCAACTAGCGAGCACAGATACGCAGTATTTT TRBJ2-3 TRBD2 TRBV6-4 many
CATSDQGIGELFF TGTGCCACCAGTGATCAGGGGATCGGGGAGCTGTTTTTT TRBJ2-2 NA TRBV24-1 few
CASSQDQGYTEAFF TGTGCCAGCAGCCAAGATCAGGGATACACTGAAGCTTTCTTT TRBJ1-1 NA TRBV14 many
CASSLRGGAADTQYF TGTGCCAGCAGCTTACGGGGGGGTGCCGCAGATACGCAGTATTTT TRBJ2-3 TRBD2 TRBV7-6 many
CASSVGTDPYEQYF TGTGCCAGCAGCGTAGGTACAGACCCCTACGAGCAGTACTTC TRBJ2-7 NA TRBV9 many
CASSFGANEKLFF TGCGCCAGCAGCTTTGGGGCTAATGAAAAACTGTTTTTT TRBJ1-4 NA TRBV5-1 NA
CASSRGELGRGLKTEAFF TGTGCCAGCAGCCGAGGGGAGCTGGGCAGGGGGCTCAAGACTGAAGCTTTCTTT TRBJ1-1 TRBD1 TRBV12-3/TRBV12-4 NA
CASSSRDGYTGEQYF TGTGCCAGCAGCTCCCGGGACGGATACACAGGCGAGCAGTACTTC TRBJ2-7 NA TRBV7-9 many
CASSYQKSEQFF TGTGCCAGCAGCTACCAAAAAAGTGAGCAGTTCTTC TRBJ2-1 NA TRBV7-3 many
CASSFGGLYEQYF TGTGCCAGCAGTTTTGGGGGCTTATACGAGCAGTACTTC TRBJ2-7 NA TRBV28 NA
CASSQVPRGEQYF TGTGCCAGCAGCCAAGTTCCTAGGGGAGAGCAGTACTTC TRBJ2-7 NA TRBV3-1 many
CASSLVGAETQYF TGCGCCAGCAGCTTGGTGGGGGCGGAGACCCAGTACTTC TRBJ2-5 NA TRBV5-1 many
CASSQAWRFSYNEQFF TGTGCCAGCAGCCAAGCTTGGCGGTTCTCCTACAATGAGCAGTTCTTC TRBJ2-1 NA TRBV3-1 NA
CAWRGQGHSNQPQHF TGTGCCTGGAGGGGACAGGGTCATAGCAATCAGCCCCAGCATTTT TRBJ1-5 TRBD1 TRBV30 many
CASSYSKMGNQPQHF TGTGCCAGCAGTTACTCGAAGATGGGCAATCAGCCCCAGCATTTT TRBJ1-5 NA TRBV6-6 few
CASSSTQEVAQYF TGTGCCAGCTCCTCAACCCAAGAGGTCGCGCAGTATTTT TRBJ2-3 NA TRBV18 many
CASSLTANTGELFF TGTGCCAGCAGTCTAACAGCGAACACCGGGGAGCTGTTTTTT TRBJ2-2 NA TRBV12-3/TRBV12-4 many
CASSLSGGLGYEQYF TGCGCCAGCAGCCTATCAGGCGGGTTGGGATACGAGCAGTACTTC TRBJ2-7 NA TRBV4-3 many
CASRVALNTEAFF TGTGCCAGCAGAGTGGCCCTGAACACTGAAGCTTTCTTT TRBJ1-1 NA TRBV12-3/TRBV12-4 NA
CASSLKREGGYTF TGTGCCAGCAGCTTAAAAAGGGAAGGCGGCTACACCTTC TRBJ1-2 NA TRBV11-3 NA
CASSLSSGGSSYNEQFF TGTGCCAGCAGTCTATCTAGCGGAGGGAGCTCCTACAATGAGCAGTTCTTC TRBJ2-1 TRBD2 TRBV6-6 many
CASSPGGSSYEQYF TGTGCTAGCAGCCCAGGGGGGAGCTCCTACGAGCAGTACTTC TRBJ2-7 NA TRBV7-7 many
CASSPSYYNEQFF TGTGCCAGCTCACCATCCTACTACAATGAGCAGTTCTTC TRBJ2-1 NA TRBV18 NA
CASSQGARTGTYEQYF TGTGCCAGCAGCCAGGGGGCAAGGACAGGGACCTACGAGCAGTACTTC TRBJ2-7 TRBD1 TRBV3-1 NA
CASSYSGFGNTIYF TGTGCCAGCAGTTACTCAGGTTTCGGAAACACCATATATTTT TRBJ1-3 NA TRBV6-6 few
CASSLIRTDTQYF TGTGCCAGCAGCTTAATCCGCACAGATACGCAGTATTTT TRBJ2-3 NA TRBV7-2 many
CSVILAGGPVYEQYF TGCAGCGTCATACTAGCGGGAGGGCCAGTGTACGAGCAGTACTTC TRBJ2-7 TRBD2 TRBV29-1 many
CASTRGGGGNYNEQFF TGTGCCAGCACGCGAGGTGGGGGAGGAAACTACAATGAGCAGTTCTTC TRBJ2-1 NA TRBV16 NA
CASSLEAVKNTEAFF TGTGCCAGCAGCTTAGAGGCAGTTAAAAACACTGAAGCTTTCTTT TRBJ1-1 NA TRBV11-1 many
CASSDPYEQYF TGTGCCAGCAGTGATCCCTACGAGCAGTACTTC TRBJ2-7 NA TRBV2 NA
CAISVLDTQYF TGTGCCATCAGTGTTTTGGATACGCAGTATTTT TRBJ2-3 NA TRBV10-3 few
CASSLKSGTVGGEQYF TGTGCCAGCAGCTTAAAGTCGGGGACAGTTGGAGGGGAGCAGTACTTC TRBJ2-7 NA TRBV7-9 few
CASSGINQPQHF TGTGCCAGCAGCGGGATCAATCAGCCCCAGCATTTT TRBJ1-5 NA TRBV7-9 many
CSVGTLREQYF TGCAGCGTCGGGACCCTTCGCGAGCAGTACTTC TRBJ2-7 NA TRBV29-1 NA
CASSLVGEKLFF TGCGCCAGCAGCTTGGTCGGGGAAAAACTGTTTTTT TRBJ1-4 NA TRBV5-1 few